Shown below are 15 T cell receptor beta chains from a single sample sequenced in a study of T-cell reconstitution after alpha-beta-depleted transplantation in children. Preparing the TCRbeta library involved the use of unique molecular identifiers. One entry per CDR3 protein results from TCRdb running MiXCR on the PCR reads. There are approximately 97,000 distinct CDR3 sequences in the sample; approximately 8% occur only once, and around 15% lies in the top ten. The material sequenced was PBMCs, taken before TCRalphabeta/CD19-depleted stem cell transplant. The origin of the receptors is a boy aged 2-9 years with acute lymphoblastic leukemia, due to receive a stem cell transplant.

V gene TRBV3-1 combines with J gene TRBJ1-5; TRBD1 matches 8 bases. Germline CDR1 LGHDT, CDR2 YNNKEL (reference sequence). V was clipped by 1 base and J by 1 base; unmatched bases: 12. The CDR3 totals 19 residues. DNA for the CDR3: TGTGCCAGCAGCCAAGGTCCCGGACAGGGAGGTAGAAGCAATCAGCCCCAGCATTTT. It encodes CASSQGPGQGGRSNQPQHF. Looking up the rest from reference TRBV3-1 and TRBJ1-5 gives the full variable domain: DTAVSQTPKYLVTQMGNDKSIKCEQNLGHDTMYWYKQDSKKFLKIMFSYNNKELIINETVPNRFSPKSPDKAHLNLHINSLELGDSAVYFCASSQGPGQGGRSNQPQHFGDGTRLSIL.

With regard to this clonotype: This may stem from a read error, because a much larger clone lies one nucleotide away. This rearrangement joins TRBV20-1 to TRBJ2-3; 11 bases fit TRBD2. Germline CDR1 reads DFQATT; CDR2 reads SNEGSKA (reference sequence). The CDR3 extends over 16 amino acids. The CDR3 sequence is CCARDLLAGGTDTQYF. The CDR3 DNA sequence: TGCTGTGCTAGAGATCTACTAGCGGGGGGCACAGATACGCAGTATTTT.

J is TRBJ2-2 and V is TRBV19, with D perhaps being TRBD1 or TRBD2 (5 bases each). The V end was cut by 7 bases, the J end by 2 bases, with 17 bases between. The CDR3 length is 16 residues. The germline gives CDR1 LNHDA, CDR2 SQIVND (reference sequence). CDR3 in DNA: TGTGCCAGTACCCCTCCGGGACGGGTAAACACCGGGGAGCTGTTTTTT. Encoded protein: CASTPPGRVNTGELFF.

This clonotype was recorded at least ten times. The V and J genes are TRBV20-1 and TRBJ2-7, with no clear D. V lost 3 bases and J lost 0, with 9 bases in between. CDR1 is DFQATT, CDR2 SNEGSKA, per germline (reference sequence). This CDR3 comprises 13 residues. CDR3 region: CSARPPVSYEQYF. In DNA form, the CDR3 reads TGCAGTGCTAGGCCCCCGGTCTCCTACGAGCAGTACTTC.

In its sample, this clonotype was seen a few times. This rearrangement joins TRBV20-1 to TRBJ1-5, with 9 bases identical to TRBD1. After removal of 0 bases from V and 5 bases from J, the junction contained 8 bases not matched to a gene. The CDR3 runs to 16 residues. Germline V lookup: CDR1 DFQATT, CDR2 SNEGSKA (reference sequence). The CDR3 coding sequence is TGCAGTGCTAGAGAGGCGAAGACAGGGGGTTATCAGCCCCAGCATTTT. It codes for CSAREAKTGGYQPQHF.

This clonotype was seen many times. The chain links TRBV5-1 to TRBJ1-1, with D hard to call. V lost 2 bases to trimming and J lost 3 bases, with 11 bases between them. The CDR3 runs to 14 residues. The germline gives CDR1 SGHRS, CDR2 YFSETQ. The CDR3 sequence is CASSLSQWDTEAFF. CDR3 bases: TGCGCCAGCAGCTTATCTCAATGGGACACTGAAGCTTTCTTT. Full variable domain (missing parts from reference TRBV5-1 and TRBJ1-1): KAGVTQTPRYLIKTRGQQVTLSCSPISGHRSVSWYQQTPGQGLQFLFEYFSETQRNKGNFPGRFSGRQFSNSRSEMNVSTLELGDSALYLCASSLSQWDTEAFFGQGTRLTVV.

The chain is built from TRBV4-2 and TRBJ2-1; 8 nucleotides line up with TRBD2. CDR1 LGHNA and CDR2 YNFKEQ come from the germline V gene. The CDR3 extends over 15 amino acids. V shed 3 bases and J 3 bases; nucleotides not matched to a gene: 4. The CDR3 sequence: CASSHASGGYNEQFF. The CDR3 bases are TGTGCCAGCAGCCACGCGAGCGGGGGCTACAATGAGCAGTTCTTC.

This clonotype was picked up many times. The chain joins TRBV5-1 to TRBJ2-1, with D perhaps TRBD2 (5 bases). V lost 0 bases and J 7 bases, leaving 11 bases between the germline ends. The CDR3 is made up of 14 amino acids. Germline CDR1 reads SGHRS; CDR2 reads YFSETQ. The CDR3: CASSLAGDLNEQFF. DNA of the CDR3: TGCGCCAGCAGCTTGGCCGGGGATCTTAATGAGCAGTTCTTC.

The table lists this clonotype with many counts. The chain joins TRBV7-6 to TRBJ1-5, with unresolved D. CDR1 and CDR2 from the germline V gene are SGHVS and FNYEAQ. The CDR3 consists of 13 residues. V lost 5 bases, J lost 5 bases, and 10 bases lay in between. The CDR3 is CASSSMGDQPQHF. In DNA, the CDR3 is TGTGCCAGCAGCAGTATGGGCGATCAGCCCCAGCATTTT. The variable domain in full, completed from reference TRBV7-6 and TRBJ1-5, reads GAGVSQSPRYKVTKRGQDVALRCDPISGHVSLYWYRQALGQGPEFLTYFNYEAQQDKSGLPNDRFSAERPEGSISTLTIQRTEQRDSAMYRCASSSMGDQPQHFGDGTRLSIL.

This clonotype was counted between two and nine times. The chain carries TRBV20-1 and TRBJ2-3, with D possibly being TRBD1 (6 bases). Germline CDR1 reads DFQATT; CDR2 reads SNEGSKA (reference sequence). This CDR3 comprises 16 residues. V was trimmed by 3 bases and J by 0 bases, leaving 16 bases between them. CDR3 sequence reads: CSASPQGYHSTDTQYF. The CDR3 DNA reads TGCAGTGCTAGTCCACAGGGATACCACAGCACAGATACGCAGTATTTT.

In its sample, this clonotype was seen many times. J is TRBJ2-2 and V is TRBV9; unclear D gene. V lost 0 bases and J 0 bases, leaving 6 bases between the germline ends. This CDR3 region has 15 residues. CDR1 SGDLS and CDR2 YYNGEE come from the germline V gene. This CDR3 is CASSVVSPNTGELFF. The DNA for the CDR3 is TGTGCCAGCAGCGTAGTATCCCCGAACACCGGGGAGCTGTTTTTT.

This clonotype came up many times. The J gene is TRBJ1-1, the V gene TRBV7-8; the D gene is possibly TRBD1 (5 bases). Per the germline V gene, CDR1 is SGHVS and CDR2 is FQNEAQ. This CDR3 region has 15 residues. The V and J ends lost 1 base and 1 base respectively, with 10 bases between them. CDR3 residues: CASSLDGAWNTEAFF. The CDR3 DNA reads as TGTGCCAGCAGCTTAGACGGGGCTTGGAACACTGAAGCTTTCTTT.

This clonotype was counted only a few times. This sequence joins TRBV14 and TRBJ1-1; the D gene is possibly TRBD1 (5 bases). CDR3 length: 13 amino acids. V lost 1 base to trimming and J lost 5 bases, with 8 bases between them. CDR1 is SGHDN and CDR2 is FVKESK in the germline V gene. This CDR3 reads CASSQVWGTEAFF. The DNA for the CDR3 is TGTGCCAGCAGCCAAGTATGGGGGACTGAAGCTTTCTTT.

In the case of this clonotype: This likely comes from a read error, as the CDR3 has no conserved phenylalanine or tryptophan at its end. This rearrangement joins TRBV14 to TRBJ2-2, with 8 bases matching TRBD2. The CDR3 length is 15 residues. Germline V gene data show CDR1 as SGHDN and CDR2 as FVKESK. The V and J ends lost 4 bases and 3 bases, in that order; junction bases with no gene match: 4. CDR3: CASSPGGLHTGELFC. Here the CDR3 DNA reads TGTGCCAGCAGCCCGGGGGGGCTCCACACCGGGGAGCTGTTTTGT.

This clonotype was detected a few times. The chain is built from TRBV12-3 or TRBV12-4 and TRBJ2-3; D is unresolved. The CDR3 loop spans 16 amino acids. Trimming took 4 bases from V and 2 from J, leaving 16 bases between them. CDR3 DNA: TGTGCCAGCAGTTCCGACTCCCTCAACCCCACAGATACGCAGTATTTT. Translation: CASSSDSLNPTDTQYF.